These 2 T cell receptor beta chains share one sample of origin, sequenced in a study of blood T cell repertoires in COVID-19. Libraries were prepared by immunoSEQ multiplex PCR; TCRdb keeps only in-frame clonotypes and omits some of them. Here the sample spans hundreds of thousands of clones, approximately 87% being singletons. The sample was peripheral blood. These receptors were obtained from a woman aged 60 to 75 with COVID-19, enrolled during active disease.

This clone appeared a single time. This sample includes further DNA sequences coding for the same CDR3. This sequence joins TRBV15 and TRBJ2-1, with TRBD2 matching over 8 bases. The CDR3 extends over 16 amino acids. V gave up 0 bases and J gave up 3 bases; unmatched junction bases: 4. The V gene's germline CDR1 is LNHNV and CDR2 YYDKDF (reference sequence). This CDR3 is CATSRDRGGRYNEQFF. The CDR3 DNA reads TGTGCCACCAGCAGAGACCGGGGGGGGCGCTACAATGAGCAGTTCTTC.

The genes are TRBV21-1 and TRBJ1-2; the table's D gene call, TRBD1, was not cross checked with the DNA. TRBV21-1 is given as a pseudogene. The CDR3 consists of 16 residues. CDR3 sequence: CASSKPSDRGAYGYTF. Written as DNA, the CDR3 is TGTGCCAGCAGCAAGCCATCGGACAGGGGGGCCTATGGCTACACCTTC.